The T cell receptor (beta chain) described here comes from a study of blood T cell repertoires in COVID-19. The wider study: Material from acute and convalescent COVID-19 was sourced from the United States, Italy and Spain. PBMCs, B-cell-depleted T cells, or T cells were the source of the cDNA or gDNA that made up the material.

This clone appeared a few times. In the authors' methods: Reference gene primer amplification yielded estimated nucleated cell counts. Profiled with immunoSEQ multiplex PCR; TCRdb holds only in-frame clones, not every one. The V and J calls and clone size come from that table; D and trimming were worked out from the DNA. The data hold 300,000 to 350,000 clones, with 87% observed a single time. The germline gives CDR1 LNHDA, CDR2 SQIVND (reference sequence). The CDR3 runs to 13 residues. The germline V and J ends were trimmed by 4 bases and 4 bases, with 7 bases remaining between them. The sequence came from a man aged 25 to 40 with COVID-19, enrolled during active disease. The rearrangement uses TRBV19 and TRBJ1-4; D not resolved. Input material: peripheral blood. DNA of the CDR3: TGTGCCAGTAGTAGGTCGGGTAATGAAAAACTGTTTTTT. It codes for CASSRSGNEKLFF.